The 27 T cell receptor beta chains below come from one sample, sequenced in a study of cytomegalovirus exposure and HLA in healthy donors. This PCR relied on a set of 60 Vbeta primers and 13 Jbeta primers. Sequenced by immunoSEQ multiplex PCR; TCRdb stores in-frame clones only, minus some. This sample carries about 200,000 clones, around 83% of them seen once, and the ten largest clones take just over 1.4%. Sequencing was performed on PBMCs. The receptors derive from a girl under 18 in good health and CMV-seronegative.

The chain has TRBV15 and TRBJ1-3; unclear D gene. Per the germline V gene, CDR1 is LNHNV and CDR2 is YYDKDF (reference sequence). Trimming shortened V by 5 bases and J by 0 bases, and 8 bases separated the two germline ends. CDR3 size: 14 residues. CDR3 sequence (DNA): TGTGCCACCAGCGAGGGCCTCTCTGGAAACACCATATATTTT. Protein sequence: CATSEGLSGNTIYF.

The rearrangement uses TRBV18 and TRBJ2-1; D may be TRBD2 (6 bases). Germline V gene sequence: CDR1 KGHSH, CDR2 LQKENI. V was shortened by 3 bases and J by 6 bases, with 9 bases between the two germline ends. There are 13 residues in the CDR3. The CDR3: CASSPTSSNEQFF. The CDR3 DNA reads as TGTGCCAGCTCACCGACTAGTTCCAATGAGCAGTTCTTC.

The CDR3 sequence is CASSVGTGLLRNEQFF. In nucleotides, the CDR3 is TGTGCCAGCAGCGTTGGGACAGGGCTCTTGAGGAATGAGCAGTTCTTC. V usage is TRBV9 and J usage is TRBJ2-1, with TRBD1 identical over 9 bases. Germline values: CDR1 SGDLS, CDR2 YYNGEE. The J segment lost 7 bases and the V segment lost 2 bases, leaving 10 bases of the junction unmatched. The CDR3 is 16 residues long.

The chain links TRBV27 to TRBJ2-3; no definite D call. The ends were cut back, 4 bases at V and 6 bases at J, with 8 bases in the middle. CDR3 length: 12 residues. Germline CDR1 reads MNHEY; CDR2 reads SMNVEV (reference sequence). The chain's CDR3 is CASSSLRDTQYF. CDR3 nucleotides: TGTGCCAGCAGTTCCCTCCGGGATACGCAGTATTTT.

The chain is built from TRBV28 and TRBJ1-1; 7 bases map to TRBD1. Germline-derived CDR1 and CDR2 are MDHEN and SYDVKM. The CDR3 is made up of 14 amino acids. With V trimmed by 8 bases and J by 0 bases, 6 bases remained unmatched. Here the CDR3 DNA reads TGTGCCAGCCTGGACAGGAGCTTGAACACTGAAGCTTTCTTT. Its translation: CASLDRSLNTEAFF.

The CDR3 reads CASSPGAGGNQPQHF. The CDR3 nucleotides read TGTGCCAGCTCACCAGGGGCAGGGGGCAATCAGCCCCAGCATTTT. The chain has TRBV18 and TRBJ1-5; D possibly corresponds to TRBD1 (6 bases). Germline-derived CDR1 and CDR2 are KGHSH and LQKENI. The CDR3 consists of 15 residues. Trimming cost V 2 bases and J 2 bases, with 10 bases left between them.

The chain couples TRBV28 to TRBJ2-3; the match to TRBD2 covers 7 bases. With V trimmed by 7 bases and J by 3 bases, 7 bases remained unmatched. Germline-derived CDR1 and CDR2 are MDHEN and SYDVKM. The CDR3 runs to 14 residues. The CDR3 coding sequence is TGTGCCAGCATTAGCGGGCAAGGAACAGATACGCAGTATTTT. This sequence encodes CASISGQGTDTQYF.

Here the CDR3 DNA reads TGTGCCAGCAGCTCCATTCGGGGGGGTAATGAAAAACTGTTTTTT. It is translated as CASSSIRGGNEKLFF. The chain employs TRBV5-6 and TRBJ1-4; the D gene is possibly TRBD1 (5 bases). CDR1 and CDR2 from the germline V gene are SGHDT and YYEEEE. V lost 3 bases to trimming and J lost 4 bases, with 13 bases between them. The CDR3 has 15 residues.

V usage is TRBV28 and J usage is TRBJ1-2; no reliable D call. Trimming shortened V by 2 bases and J by 4 bases, and 11 bases separated the two germline ends. Germline CDR1 MDHEN, CDR2 SYDVKM. The CDR3 loop spans 14 amino acids. The CDR3 DNA reads as TGTGCCAGCAGTTTAGATTACAGCTCCTATGGCTACACCTTC. Residues: CASSLDYSSYGYTF.

The chain uses TRBV7-8 and TRBJ1-1; a weak D match, TRBD1 (6 bases). CDR3 length: 15 amino acids. The germline V and J ends were trimmed by 5 bases and 0 bases, with 13 bases remaining between them. Germline loops: CDR1 SGHVS, CDR2 FQNEAQ. In DNA, the CDR3 is TGTGCCAGCAGCCCTAGGGACACCCTGAACACTGAAGCTTTCTTT. As protein: CASSPRDTLNTEAFF.

V and J are TRBV28 and TRBJ1-4; TRBD1 is a possible D gene (6 bases). V was trimmed by 6 bases and J by 3 bases, leaving 14 bases between them. Germline assignment: CDR1 MDHEN and CDR2 SYDVKM. The CDR3 has 15 residues. The CDR3 region is CASRIQQGSNEKLFF. The CDR3 DNA reads TGTGCCAGCAGGATTCAACAGGGATCTAATGAAAAACTGTTTTTT.

The rearrangement joins TRBV18 to TRBJ1-6; 10 bases agree with TRBD1. The CDR3 is made up of 14 amino acids. Germline lookup yields CDR1 KGHSH and CDR2 LQKENI. With 4 bases clipped from V and 11 bases from J, the junction kept 5 bases outside the gene matches. Here the CDR3 DNA reads TGTGCCAGCTCACTCGCCGGGACAGGGGCACCCCTCCACTTT. The encoded protein is CASSLAGTGAPLHF. The complete variable domain, with remaining parts taken from reference TRBV18 and TRBJ1-6, reads NAGVMQNPRHLVRRRGQEARLRCSPMKGHSHVYWYRQLPEEGLKFMVYLQKENIIDESGMPKERFSAEFPKEGPSILRIQQVVRGDSAAYFCASSLAGTGAPLHFGNGTRLTVT.

The chain links TRBV7-3 to TRBJ2-1; TRBD1 is a possible D gene (6 bases). Germline loops: CDR1 SGHTA, CDR2 FQGTGA. The V gene lost 4 bases and the J gene lost 5 bases, with 9 bases spanning the gap. The CDR3 covers 13 residues. The CDR3 DNA follows: TGTGCCAGCAGCTGGACAGACGACAATGAGCAGTTCTTC. Its translation is CASSWTDDNEQFF.

This chain connects TRBV19 to TRBJ2-5, with 10 positions matching TRBD1. The CDR3 covers 17 residues. Losses at the gene ends were 6 bases for V and 4 bases for J; bases not matched to a gene: 14. Germline values: CDR1 LNHDA, CDR2 SQIVND (reference sequence). CDR3 region: CASSLIGRDRGGETQYF. CDR3 sequence (DNA): TGTGCCAGTAGCCTGATCGGCCGGGACAGGGGCGGAGAGACCCAGTACTTC.

In DNA, the CDR3 is TGCGCCAGCAGCTCGCCGGGACAGGGGGTAGGGAATGAGCAGTTCTTC. Translation: CASSSPGQGVGNEQFF. The chain joins TRBV5-1 to TRBJ2-1; 11 bases fit TRBD1. The junction had 9 bases not matched to a gene; V was cut back by 3 bases and J by 7 bases. The germline V gene has CDR1 SGHRS and CDR2 YFSETQ. This CDR3 contains 16 residues.

This clone showed up just a few times. The chain is built from TRBV4-2 and TRBJ2-1; TRBD1 is a possible D gene (6 bases). Looked up from germline, CDR1 is LGHNA and CDR2 is YNFKEQ. The CDR3 is made up of 14 amino acids. V was cut by 3 bases and J by 4 bases, with 10 bases left in between. CDR3 bases: TGTGCCAGCAGCCAGGAAGGGGGATACAATGAGCAGTTCTTC. Amino acid sequence: CASSQEGGYNEQFF.

The V gene is TRBV6-5, the J gene TRBJ2-7; D possibly corresponds to TRBD2 (6 bases). Trimming stripped 2 bases from V and 5 bases from J, with 19 bases between. CDR1 and CDR2 from the germline V gene are MNHEY and SVGAGI. The CDR3 extends over 16 amino acids. CDR3 in amino acids: CASSYRLPGEAHEQYF. DNA of the CDR3: TGTGCCAGCAGTTACCGTCTTCCGGGAGAGGCCCACGAGCAGTACTTC.

This chain joins TRBV6-5 and TRBJ1-5; 9 positions match TRBD1. Germline CDR1 and CDR2: MNHEY and SVGAGI. The CDR3 has 15 residues. V shed 6 bases and J 2 bases; nucleotides not matched to a gene: 5. CDR3 in DNA: TGTGCCAGCAGCGAGGGACAGGGCGGCAATCAGCCCCAGCATTTT. Its protein product is CASSEGQGGNQPQHF.

V gene TRBV27 combines with J gene TRBJ2-1; 7 nucleotides line up with TRBD2. The CDR3 is 14 amino acids. CDR1 is MNHEY, CDR2 SMNVEV, per germline (reference sequence). V trimming: 6 bases; J trimming: 4 bases; junction bases outside the gene matches: 6. The CDR3 DNA sequence: TGTGCCAGCAGCCCGGCGGGGGATTACAATGAGCAGTTCTTC. Encoded protein: CASSPAGDYNEQFF.

This rearrangement joins TRBV11-1 to TRBJ2-6; D remains unclear. CDR3 length: 17 amino acids. In germline, CDR1 is SGHAT, CDR2 FQDESV (reference sequence). V lost 2 bases and J lost 0, with 11 bases in between. CDR3 sequence: CASSLSGPVSGANVLTF. The CDR3 DNA reads TGTGCCAGCAGCTTATCAGGCCCGGTCTCTGGGGCCAACGTCCTGACTTTC.

Only one count was recorded for this clone. The chain employs TRBV18 and TRBJ2-7; 11 bases align to TRBD1. This CDR3 spans 15 amino acids. V trimming: 3 bases; J trimming: 5 bases; junction bases outside the gene matches: 6. Looked up from germline, CDR1 is KGHSH and CDR2 is LQKENI. The CDR3 nucleotides read TGTGCCAGCTCACCCATTGGACAGGGGGCCAACGAGCAGTACTTC. This codes for CASSPIGQGANEQYF.

The chain employs TRBV30 and TRBJ1-2; tentative D call: TRBD1 (5 bases). Germline loops: CDR1 GTSNPN, CDR2 SVGIG (reference sequence). The CDR3 covers 14 residues. Trimming removed 4 bases at V and 3 bases at J, with 15 bases between. CDR3 sequence (DNA): TGTGCCTGGAATTCCCCAGACAGATACTATGGCTACACCTTC. Protein product: CAWNSPDRYYGYTF.

This chain connects TRBV4-2 to TRBJ2-2; TRBD2 agrees at 15 bases. The CDR3 spans 17 residues. The V segment lost 5 bases and the J segment 4 bases; nucleotides outside the gene matches: 5. Per the germline V gene, CDR1 is LGHNA and CDR2 is YNFKEQ. The CDR3 protein is CASSARGLAGGTGELFF. The CDR3 DNA sequence: TGTGCCAGCAGCGCGAGGGGACTAGCGGGGGGCACCGGGGAGCTGTTTTTT.

The chain joins TRBV11-2 to TRBJ2-5; weak D call: TRBD1 (6 bases). Germline V gene lookup returns CDR1 SGHAT and CDR2 FQNNGV. The germline V and J ends were trimmed by 0 bases and 7 bases, with 15 bases remaining between them. The CDR3 has 15 residues. Here the CDR3 DNA reads TGTGCCAGCAGCTTAGAGGGCGGCAGAGGGGGGACCCAGTACTTC. Encoded protein: CASSLEGGRGGTQYF.

This clone was seen a handful of times. The rearrangement links TRBV6-6 to TRBJ1-5, with D possibly matching TRBD1 (5 bases). The CDR3 is 14 residues long. The germline V gene has CDR1 MNHNY and CDR2 SVGAGI (reference sequence). V dropped 3 bases and J dropped 5 bases, with 11 bases sitting between them. Written as DNA, the CDR3 is TGTGCCAGCAGTTATTCCGGGGGATATCAGCCCCAGCATTTT. It translates to CASSYSGGYQPQHF.

Only a few counts were recorded for this clone. V gene TRBV4-2 combines with J gene TRBJ2-1, with D unclear. The CDR3 has 13 residues. Germline CDR1 and CDR2: LGHNA and YNFKEQ. Trimming took 1 base from V and 6 from J, leaving 7 bases between them. CDR3 region: CASSQASRNEQFF. The CDR3 nucleotides are TGTGCCAGCAGCCAAGCTTCCCGCAATGAGCAGTTCTTC.

The V call is TRBV7-3, the J call TRBJ2-5; D is uncertain. V was cut by 2 bases and J by 7 bases, with 14 bases left in between. This CDR3 contains 14 residues. CDR1 is SGHTA, CDR2 FQGTGA, per germline. Here the CDR3 reads CASSLSPRPGTQYF. Written as DNA, the CDR3 is TGTGCCAGCAGCTTATCCCCGCGGCCCGGGACCCAGTACTTC.